This passage covers 7 T cell receptor beta chains from one sample sequenced in a study of cytomegalovirus exposure and HLA in healthy donors (dated by TCRdb to 2017 to 2019). Libraries were made using the immunoSEQ multiplex PCR assay. The multiplex PCR relied on a mix of 60 forward primers for TCR Vbeta segments and 13 reverse primers for TCR Jbeta segments. TCRdb stores this immuneACCESS table with in-frame sequences only. Part of the clones is absent; in the studies checked, under half of the shortfall reflects unresolved V genes, and no reason is known for the rest. The sample records more than 150,000 clones, around 83% of which are singletons. The top ten hold less than 2.5% of the sample. Sequencing was performed on PBMCs. The receptors here all came from a woman aged 18-29 years in good health and CMV-seronegative.

The chain combines TRBV13 with TRBJ2-1, with 10 bases identical to TRBD2. The CDR3 runs to 15 residues. V shed 3 bases and J 3 bases; nucleotides not matched to a gene: 2. Germline CDR1 and CDR2: PRHDT and FYEKMQ (reference sequence). The CDR3 is CASSFRTSGYNEQFF. The CDR3 bases are TGTGCCAGCAGCTTTAGGACTAGCGGCTACAATGAGCAGTTCTTC.

The chain recombines TRBV20-1 with TRBJ2-5; the D is unclear. CDR3 size: 11 residues. V dropped 2 bases and J dropped 4 bases, with 5 bases sitting between them. Germline CDR1 DFQATT, CDR2 SNEGSKA (reference sequence). As DNA, the CDR3 is TGCAGTGCTAGATACGGAGAGACCCAGTACTTC. It specifies CSARYGETQYF.

The gene calls are TRBV28 and TRBJ1-2; a weak D match, TRBD1 (5 bases). The germline V and J ends were trimmed by 1 base and 7 bases, with 16 bases remaining between them. Germline values: CDR1 MDHEN, CDR2 SYDVKM. The CDR3 contains 15 residues. The CDR3 DNA sequence: TGTGCCAGCAGTTTATCCCGGCGGGGGTTAGGTGGCTACACCTTC. It is translated as CASSLSRRGLGGYTF.

V usage is TRBV4-1 and J usage is TRBJ2-7; perhaps TRBD2 as D (6 bases). The CDR3 runs to 16 residues. Germline lookup yields CDR1 MGHRA and CDR2 YSYEKL. V was shortened by 3 bases and J by 3 bases, with 18 bases between the two germline ends. CDR3 nucleotide sequence: TGCGCCAGCAGCCAGTGGGTAGCGGCACCTTTCTACGAGCAGTACTTC. Translated, it gives CASSQWVAAPFYEQYF.

V is TRBV7-2 and J is TRBJ2-7; TRBD2 matches at 8 bases. The ends lost 5 bases at V and 1 base at J; junction bases unmatched: 10. Germline assignment: CDR1 SGHTA and CDR2 FQGNSA. The CDR3 has 16 amino acids. CDR3 sequence reads: CASSPRLARGSYEQYF. The DNA for the CDR3 is TGTGCCAGCAGCCCCCGACTAGCGAGGGGATCCTACGAGCAGTACTTC.

This chain uses TRBV28 with TRBJ1-2, with TRBD1 as a possible D gene (6 bases). The CDR3 loop spans 13 amino acids. Germline CDR1 reads MDHEN; CDR2 reads SYDVKM. Trimming shortened V by 7 bases and J by 2 bases, and 11 bases separated the two germline ends. CDR3 residues: CASNPTGNYGYTF. CDR3 sequence (DNA): TGTGCCAGCAACCCTACAGGGAACTATGGCTACACCTTC.

V and J are TRBV19 and TRBJ1-5, with TRBD1 identical over 7 bases. V dropped 0 bases and J dropped 8; count of bases not matched to a gene: 7. Germline-derived CDR1 and CDR2 are LNHDA and SQIVND (reference sequence). CDR3 length: 15 residues. The CDR3 is CASSIDLRGREPQHF. The CDR3 bases are TGTGCCAGTAGTATAGATCTGAGGGGGCGGGAGCCCCAGCATTTT.